This record looks at one TCR beta chain sequence and its context. The antigen it recognizes is unknown. Base qualities are not provided; no much larger clone lies one nucleotide away. The CDR3 covers 17 residues, taking in both the cysteine and the phenylalanine. Only the CDR3 portion is preserved as DNA: 51 bases, with reading frame beginning at the first base. CDR1 SNHLY and CDR2 FYNNEI were looked up in the germline V gene. At the junction V is shortened by 3 bases and J by 4 bases; bases outside the gene matches: 12. The data derive from a study of blood T cell repertoires in COVID-19 (dated by TCRdb to 2018 to 2020). A note on the overall study: Samples from collaborators originated in the United States, Italy and Spain and spanned both the acute and convalescent phases of COVID-19. The material from the prospective study consisted of cDNA or gDNA derived from T cells, B-cell-depleted T cells, or PBMCs. Deeply sampled blood TCRbeta repertoires from subjects exposed to, actively infected with, or recovered from COVID-19 were included in the dataset. The repertoires were made available in a free public database intended to serve as a resource for research on the immune response to SARS-CoV-2. Samples were obtained from the ongoing ImmuneRACE study (first 160 participants) and from about 1,300 subjects provided by 6 global collaborators. Nearly every sample came with metadata listing a de-identified subject ID, COVID-19 status, age in years and sex. HLA class I and class II types, where available, came from metadata supplied by the sample provider rather than from assay-based typing.

Whole blood was collected in K2EDTA tubes by collaborating institutions according to the institutions' own protocols. For TCRbeta analysis, collaborator samples were shipped as frozen whole blood, as isolated PBMCs, or as DNA extracted from either sample type. TCRbeta CDR3 regions were amplified from genomic DNA by means of the immunoSEQ Assay, a bias-controlled multiplex PCR. The study's own analysis went as follows. The number of nucleated cells in each sample was estimated by amplification of reference gene primers within the assay. To quantify the absolute abundance of each unique TCRbeta CDR3 rearrangement, sequence reads were collapsed and filtered. For each sample, productive Simpson clonality was calculated as the square root of Simpson's diversity index over productive rearrangements. TCRdb limited this immuneACCESS table to in-frame rearrangements with V and J called. A share of clones is missing; checked studies link under half to unresolved V genes, and the rest is unexplained. Clone size and V and J calls were adopted from that table, with D and trimming inferred from the DNA. This sample lists under 20,000 clones; 75% to 90% were detected once. Jointly, the top ten make up approximately 3% of the sample.

Overall study outcomes, separate from this receptor: The amount of clinical and demographic metadata varied by source and participant and was provided uncurated.

Input material: peripheral blood. The chain couples TRBV2 to TRBJ2-3, and TRBD2 matches 8 of the central bases. The origin of this receptor is a human donor in a cohort sampled during active COVID-19. The CDR3 reads CASSDPRLASEPDTQYF. The DNA is TGTGCCAGCAGTGATCCCCGACTAGCGTCTGAGCCAGATACGCAGTATTTT.